This T cell receptor beta chain came from a study of cytomegalovirus exposure and HLA in healthy donors. Study-wide results and caveats: Clonal expansion was found to be greater in HLA-associated TCR beta chains than in equally common others in a later analysis. Most TCR beta V segments were productive about 90% or about 30% of the time in an earlier analysis.

Germline CDR1 reads SGDLS; CDR2 reads YYNGEE. The CDR3 is made up of 15 amino acids. Trimming at V came to 0 bases and at J to 4 bases, leaving 4 bases not matched to a gene. The PCR made use of 60 Vbeta and 13 Jbeta primers. Clones were read by immunoSEQ multiplex PCR, and TCRdb kept only the in-frame ones, dropping some. The sample carries approximately 100,000 clones, around 80% recorded once. With regard to this clone: Its antigen is currently unknown.

What was sequenced was PBMCs. This sequence was found in a man in his forties or fifties in good health and CMV-seronegative. V is TRBV9 and J is TRBJ1-2; the match to TRBD1 covers 9 bases. The CDR3 is CASSVGQGDIYGYTF. CDR3 DNA sequence: TGTGCCAGCAGCGTAGGACAGGGGGACATCTATGGCTACACCTTC.